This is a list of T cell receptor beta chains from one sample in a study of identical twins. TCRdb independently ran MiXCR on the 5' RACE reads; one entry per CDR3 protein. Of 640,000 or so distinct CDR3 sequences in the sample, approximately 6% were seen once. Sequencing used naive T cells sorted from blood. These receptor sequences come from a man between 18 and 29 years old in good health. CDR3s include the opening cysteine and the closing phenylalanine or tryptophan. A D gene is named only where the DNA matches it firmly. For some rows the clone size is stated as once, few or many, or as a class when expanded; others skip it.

cdr3_nt: TGTGCCAGCAGCCCAAGAATGGGCTACGAGCAGTACTTC; cdr3_aa: CASSPRMGYEQYF; d_call: NA; v_call: TRBV12-3/TRBV12-4; j_call: TRBJ2-7; clone_size: many
cdr3_nt: TGCAGCGTAGACCCGGAGACAGCGGGAGATACGCAGTATTTT; cdr3_aa: CSVDPETAGDTQYF; d_call: NA; v_call: TRBV29-1; j_call: TRBJ2-3; clone_size: many
cdr3_nt: TGTGCCAGCAGTTTCAGGGGAATCGTAAGCAATCAGCCCCAGCATTTT; cdr3_aa: CASSFRGIVSNQPQHF; d_call: NA; v_call: TRBV12-3/TRBV12-4; j_call: TRBJ1-5; clone_size: NA
cdr3_nt: TGTGCCAGCAGTCAGGGGACAGACTATGGCTACACCTTC; cdr3_aa: CASSQGTDYGYTF; d_call: TRBD1; v_call: TRBV12-3/TRBV12-4; j_call: TRBJ1-2; clone_size: many
cdr3_nt: TGTGCCAGCAGCTCCGGGGGCTTCACTGAAGCTTTCTTT; cdr3_aa: CASSSGGFTEAFF; d_call: NA; v_call: TRBV7-2; j_call: TRBJ1-1; clone_size: NA
cdr3_nt: TGTGCCAGCAGCTGGACAGGGGACTCACCCCTCCACTTT; cdr3_aa: CASSWTGDSPLHF; d_call: TRBD1; v_call: TRBV7-9; j_call: TRBJ1-6; clone_size: NA
cdr3_nt: TGTGCCAGCAGCTACGGGACTAGCCGGAATGAGCAGTTCTTC; cdr3_aa: CASSYGTSRNEQFF; d_call: TRBD2; v_call: TRBV11-2; j_call: TRBJ2-1; clone_size: many
cdr3_nt: TGCAGTGCTAGAGATCTGCGGGTTCACAATGAGCAGTTCTTC; cdr3_aa: CSARDLRVHNEQFF; d_call: NA; v_call: TRBV20-1; j_call: TRBJ2-1; clone_size: many
cdr3_nt: TGTGCCAGCAGCGTCGACGGGGCCGGTGGCTACACCTTC; cdr3_aa: CASSVDGAGGYTF; d_call: NA; v_call: TRBV9; j_call: TRBJ1-2; clone_size: many
cdr3_nt: TGCAGTGCTAGAGGGCCGGGACTAGTGAACACCGGGGAGCTGTTTTTT; cdr3_aa: CSARGPGLVNTGELFF; d_call: TRBD2; v_call: TRBV20-1; j_call: TRBJ2-2; clone_size: few
cdr3_nt: TGTGCCATCAGTGAGTCGGAGGGGAGAACTGAAGCTTTCTTT; cdr3_aa: CAISESEGRTEAFF; d_call: NA; v_call: TRBV10-3; j_call: TRBJ1-1; clone_size: NA
cdr3_nt: TGCAGCGTTGACCCCCCGGGGGCGCTCGGCTACACCTTC; cdr3_aa: CSVDPPGALGYTF; d_call: NA; v_call: TRBV29-1; j_call: TRBJ1-2; clone_size: many
cdr3_nt: TGTGCCAGCTCTCCCGACATGGCGGAGACCCAGTACTTC; cdr3_aa: CASSPDMAETQYF; d_call: NA; v_call: TRBV18; j_call: TRBJ2-5; clone_size: few
cdr3_nt: TGTGCCAGCAGAAGGGACGGCTACAATGAGCAGTTCTTC; cdr3_aa: CASRRDGYNEQFF; d_call: NA; v_call: TRBV12-3/TRBV12-4; j_call: TRBJ2-1; clone_size: many
cdr3_nt: TGTGCCAGCAGTGACCCGAAAGGGGATAGCAATCAGCCCCAGCATTTT; cdr3_aa: CASSDPKGDSNQPQHF; d_call: NA; v_call: TRBV6-4; j_call: TRBJ1-5; clone_size: NA
cdr3_nt: TGCGCCAGCAGCTTGCGCCCCCAGGACAGAAAACCCTACGAGCAGTACTTC; cdr3_aa: CASSLRPQDRKPYEQYF; d_call: NA; v_call: TRBV5-1; j_call: TRBJ2-7; clone_size: many
cdr3_nt: TGTGCCACCGCGCCGACCACTTCTGGAGGAGAGTTCTTC; cdr3_aa: CATAPTTSGGEFF; d_call: NA; v_call: TRBV24-1; j_call: TRBJ2-1; clone_size: many
cdr3_nt: TGCAGCGTTGATCCCGTTGGGGGTGGCTACACCTTC; cdr3_aa: CSVDPVGGGYTF; d_call: NA; v_call: TRBV29-1; j_call: TRBJ1-2; clone_size: many
cdr3_nt: TGTGCTAGTGGTTTGGGCAGGGTCGGTATCGATGAGCAGTTCTTC; cdr3_aa: CASGLGRVGIDEQFF; d_call: NA; v_call: TRBV12-5; j_call: TRBJ2-1; clone_size: NA
cdr3_nt: TGTGCCAGCAGTTACGATGGATCGGGAGGGCCAGTAAATGAGCAGTTCTTC; cdr3_aa: CASSYDGSGGPVNEQFF; d_call: TRBD2; v_call: TRBV6-2/TRBV6-3; j_call: TRBJ2-1; clone_size: few
cdr3_nt: TGTGCCAGCAGTTACTGGGCTAGCGGGAGCACAGATACGCAGTATTTT; cdr3_aa: CASSYWASGSTDTQYF; d_call: TRBD2; v_call: TRBV6-5; j_call: TRBJ2-3; clone_size: NA
cdr3_nt: TGTGCCAGCAGTTTAAAAGGTTTGGGGACTAGCGGGGCCTCGGACTTC; cdr3_aa: CASSLKGLGTSGASDF; d_call: TRBD2; v_call: TRBV28; j_call: TRBJ2-4; clone_size: NA
cdr3_nt: TGTGCCAGCAGTGGGGTGGAGTCACACTATGGCTACACCTTC; cdr3_aa: CASSGVESHYGYTF; d_call: NA; v_call: TRBV2; j_call: TRBJ1-2; clone_size: many
cdr3_nt: TGTGCCACCAGCAGAGCATGGAGTTCCGAGACCCAGTACTTC; cdr3_aa: CATSRAWSSETQYF; d_call: NA; v_call: TRBV15; j_call: TRBJ2-5; clone_size: many
cdr3_nt: TGCAGTGCTAGGGACAGGGCTGTAAGTGGCTACACCTTC; cdr3_aa: CSARDRAVSGYTF; d_call: TRBD1; v_call: TRBV20-1; j_call: TRBJ1-2; clone_size: many
cdr3_nt: TGTGCCAGCAGCCAAGTTGGAGGACCAAACCACACCGGGGAGCTGTTTTTT; cdr3_aa: CASSQVGGPNHTGELFF; d_call: NA; v_call: TRBV3-1; j_call: TRBJ2-2; clone_size: NA
cdr3_nt: TGTGCCAGCAGCGTAGGGTCTTCGAGACGGGAGATCTATGGCTACACCTTC; cdr3_aa: CASSVGSSRREIYGYTF; d_call: NA; v_call: TRBV9; j_call: TRBJ1-2; clone_size: many
cdr3_nt: TGTGCCAGCAGTAAAAGATATGAGCAGTTCTTC; cdr3_aa: CASSKRYEQFF; d_call: NA; v_call: TRBV28; j_call: TRBJ2-1; clone_size: many
cdr3_nt: TGTGCCAGCAGCTCCCTTAACCCTGGCACAGATACGCAGTATTTT; cdr3_aa: CASSSLNPGTDTQYF; d_call: NA; v_call: TRBV7-2; j_call: TRBJ2-3; clone_size: many
cdr3_nt: TGTGCCAGCAGCTACCCAACTGGGACAGGAGCTAACTATGGCTACACCTTC; cdr3_aa: CASSYPTGTGANYGYTF; d_call: TRBD1; v_call: TRBV7-9; j_call: TRBJ1-2; clone_size: few
cdr3_nt: TGCGCCAGCAGCCAAGCGTTATTCAATGAGCAGTTCTTC; cdr3_aa: CASSQALFNEQFF; d_call: NA; v_call: TRBV4-1; j_call: TRBJ2-1; clone_size: many
cdr3_nt: TGTGCCAGCAGCCCTGGGGACAGGGATAATGAAAAACTGTTTTTT; cdr3_aa: CASSPGDRDNEKLFF; d_call: TRBD1; v_call: TRBV7-2; j_call: TRBJ1-4; clone_size: many
cdr3_nt: TGCAGTGCTAGAGATCGGGACAACACAGATACGCAGTATTTT; cdr3_aa: CSARDRDNTDTQYF; d_call: NA; v_call: TRBV20-1; j_call: TRBJ2-3; clone_size: few
cdr3_nt: TGTGCCAGCAGCTCCGGGACAGGAGGCCTCCACGGCATATATTTT; cdr3_aa: CASSSGTGGLHGIYF; d_call: TRBD1; v_call: TRBV7-9; j_call: TRBJ1-3; clone_size: NA
cdr3_nt: TGTGCCAGCAGGAAGGGACTAGCGATGGATGAGCAGTTCTTC; cdr3_aa: CASRKGLAMDEQFF; d_call: TRBD2; v_call: TRBV6-1; j_call: TRBJ2-1; clone_size: few
cdr3_nt: TGTGCCAGCAGCCTCACCCTGAAAGCGGGTACCGGGGCCAACGTCCTGACTTTC; cdr3_aa: CASSLTLKAGTGANVLTF; d_call: NA; v_call: TRBV14; j_call: TRBJ2-6; clone_size: NA
cdr3_nt: TGTGCCACCAGCAGAGAAACTAGCGGGAGGACGCAAGAGACCCAGTACTTC; cdr3_aa: CATSRETSGRTQETQYF; d_call: TRBD2; v_call: TRBV15; j_call: TRBJ2-5; clone_size: many
cdr3_nt: TGTGCCAGCAGCTTTGGGGGTCCCTGGACTGAAGCTTTCTTT; cdr3_aa: CASSFGGPWTEAFF; d_call: NA; v_call: TRBV7-9; j_call: TRBJ1-1; clone_size: few
cdr3_nt: TGTGCCAGCAGTAGGACAGGGAGGATCGATGAGCAGTTCTTC; cdr3_aa: CASSRTGRIDEQFF; d_call: TRBD1; v_call: TRBV6-1; j_call: TRBJ2-1; clone_size: few
cdr3_nt: TGTGCCTGGAGTGTACGCACCGGGGAGCTGTTTTTT; cdr3_aa: CAWSVRTGELFF; d_call: NA; v_call: TRBV30; j_call: TRBJ2-2; clone_size: many
cdr3_nt: TGTGCCAGCAGCTTAGCCTCGCGGTCCGGGGAGCTGTTTTTT; cdr3_aa: CASSLASRSGELFF; d_call: NA; v_call: TRBV13; j_call: TRBJ2-2; clone_size: many
cdr3_nt: TGTGCCACCACGGGACAGGGGCCTACCGGGGAGCTGTTTTTT; cdr3_aa: CATTGQGPTGELFF; d_call: TRBD1; v_call: TRBV2; j_call: TRBJ2-2; clone_size: few
cdr3_nt: TGTGCCAGTACGGGACTAGCGGTTAACACCGGGGAGCTGTTTTTT; cdr3_aa: CASTGLAVNTGELFF; d_call: TRBD2; v_call: TRBV19; j_call: TRBJ2-2; clone_size: many
cdr3_nt: TGTGCCAGCAGTTCCCCCCCTCTAGTGGCGCAGTATTTT; cdr3_aa: CASSSPPLVAQYF; d_call: NA; v_call: TRBV4-2; j_call: TRBJ2-3; clone_size: few
cdr3_nt: TGCGCCAGCAGAACAACAGGGGGCGAGCGAGAGACCCAGTACTTC; cdr3_aa: CASRTTGGERETQYF; d_call: TRBD1; v_call: TRBV5-1; j_call: TRBJ2-5; clone_size: NA
cdr3_nt: TGTGCCAGCAGTTTGAGTCTAGAGCCAGGCTCCTACGAGCAGTACTTC; cdr3_aa: CASSLSLEPGSYEQYF; d_call: NA; v_call: TRBV28; j_call: TRBJ2-7; clone_size: many
cdr3_nt: TGCAGTGCTAGAGCCGGGACAGTTTACTATGGCTACACCTTC; cdr3_aa: CSARAGTVYYGYTF; d_call: TRBD1; v_call: TRBV20-1; j_call: TRBJ1-2; clone_size: many
cdr3_nt: TGTGCCAGCAGCCCGCGTCCCCCTAGGACCGGAGAGCAGTTCTTC; cdr3_aa: CASSPRPPRTGEQFF; d_call: NA; v_call: TRBV11-3; j_call: TRBJ2-1; clone_size: NA
cdr3_nt: TGTGCCAGCAGCCCCCGCGCAGGGCCAAAGTACAATGAGCAGTTCTTC; cdr3_aa: CASSPRAGPKYNEQFF; d_call: NA; v_call: TRBV11-3; j_call: TRBJ2-1; clone_size: few
cdr3_nt: TGCGCCAGCAGCGGCGGAGACCCGGAGAAACTAGCCAAAAACATTCAGTACTTC; cdr3_aa: CASSGGDPEKLAKNIQYF; d_call: NA; v_call: TRBV4-3; j_call: TRBJ2-4; clone_size: few
cdr3_nt: TGTGCCATCAGCCGGGACAGTAGCTCTGGGGCCAACGTCCTGACTTTC; cdr3_aa: CAISRDSSSGANVLTF; d_call: TRBD1; v_call: TRBV10-3; j_call: TRBJ2-6; clone_size: NA
cdr3_nt: TGTGCCAGCAGCTACGCAGATACGCAGTATTTT; cdr3_aa: CASSYADTQYF; d_call: NA; v_call: TRBV6-2/TRBV6-3; j_call: TRBJ2-3; clone_size: many
cdr3_nt: TGCGCCAGCAGCCAAGCCCGGACAGGGTGGATCAATGAGCAGTTCTTC; cdr3_aa: CASSQARTGWINEQFF; d_call: TRBD1; v_call: TRBV4-3; j_call: TRBJ2-1; clone_size: few
cdr3_nt: TGCGCCAGCAGCTCGATCGGAGACTTAACAGATACGCAGTATTTT; cdr3_aa: CASSSIGDLTDTQYF; d_call: NA; v_call: TRBV5-1; j_call: TRBJ2-3; clone_size: many
cdr3_nt: TGCGCCAGCCCATCAAGCGGACCTTACGAGCAGTACTTC; cdr3_aa: CASPSSGPYEQYF; d_call: NA; v_call: TRBV4-3; j_call: TRBJ2-7; clone_size: NA